The clone carrying this TCR beta chain was detected once. This record belongs to a study of cytomegalovirus exposure and HLA in healthy donors. Per the germline V gene, CDR1 is SGHDT and CDR2 is YYEEEE. CDR3 length equals 16 residues. V lost 3 bases and J lost 7; bases outside the gene matches: 13. 13 Jbeta primers and 60 Vbeta primers were used for the PCR. This table comes from immunoSEQ multiplex PCR, and its TCRdb copy is limited to in-frame clones, with some not included. The data hold approximately 150,000 clones, with roughly 85% observed a single time. Sequencing was performed on PBMCs. This chain links TRBV5-6 with TRBJ2-4, with 7 nucleotides matching TRBD2. This sequence was found in a male donor in good health and CMV-seronegative. DNA for the CDR3: TGTGCCAGCAGCTCTATACCCCGGACTAGTTCTAACATTCAGTACTTC. It translates to CASSSIPRTSSNIQYF.